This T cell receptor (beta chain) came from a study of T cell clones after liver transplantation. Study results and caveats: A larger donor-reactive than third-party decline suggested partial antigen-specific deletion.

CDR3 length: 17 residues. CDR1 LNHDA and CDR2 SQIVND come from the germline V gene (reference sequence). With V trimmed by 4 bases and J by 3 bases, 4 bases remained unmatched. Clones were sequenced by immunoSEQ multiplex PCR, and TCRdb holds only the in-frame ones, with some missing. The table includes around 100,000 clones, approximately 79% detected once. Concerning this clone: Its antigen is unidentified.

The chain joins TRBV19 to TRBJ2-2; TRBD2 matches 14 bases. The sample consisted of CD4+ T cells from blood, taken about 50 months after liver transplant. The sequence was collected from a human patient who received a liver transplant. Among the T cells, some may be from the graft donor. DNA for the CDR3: TGTGCCAGTAGTACCTTGGGACTAGCGGGAGACACCGGGGAGCTGTTTTTT. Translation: CASSTLGLAGDTGELFF.